This T cell receptor beta chain is drawn from a study of response to subunit inactivated influenza vaccine. Notes on the study in general: Every seasonal influenza vaccination brings in few new T cells, the authors suggested.

This clonotype was seen repeatedly, ten times or more. Its antigen is as yet unknown. TCRdb reanalysed the RT-PCR reads using MiXCR and keeps one entry per CDR3 protein. Here the sample spans 600,000 to 850,000 distinct CDR3 sequences, about 14% being singletons. Trimming took off 6 bases at V and 4 bases at J, with 10 bases between the two ends. The CDR3 contains 13 residues. Specimen: PBMCs from blood, collected roughly 2 weeks before vaccination. V is TRBV12-3 or TRBV12-4 and J is TRBJ2-1, with TRBD1 as a possible D gene (5 bases). The sequence derives from a man in his forties or fifties who received an inactivated influenza vaccine. The CDR3 DNA follows: TGTGCCAGCAGCTACGACAGTTACAATGAGCAGTTCTTC. It is translated as CASSYDSYNEQFF.